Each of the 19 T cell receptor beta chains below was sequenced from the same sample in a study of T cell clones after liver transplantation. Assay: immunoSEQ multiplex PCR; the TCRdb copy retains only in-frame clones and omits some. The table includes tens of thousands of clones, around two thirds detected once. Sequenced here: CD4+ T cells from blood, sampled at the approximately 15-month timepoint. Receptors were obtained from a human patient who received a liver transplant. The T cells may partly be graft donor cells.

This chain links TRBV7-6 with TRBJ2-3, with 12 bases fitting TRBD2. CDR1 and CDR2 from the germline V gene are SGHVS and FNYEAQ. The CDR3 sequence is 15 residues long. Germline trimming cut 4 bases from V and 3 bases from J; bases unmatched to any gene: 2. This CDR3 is CASSSTSGRTDTQYF. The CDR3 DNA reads TGTGCCAGCAGCTCGACTAGCGGGAGAACAGATACGCAGTATTTT. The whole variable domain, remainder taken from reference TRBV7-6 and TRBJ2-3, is GAGVSQSPRYKVTKRGQDVALRCDPISGHVSLYWYRQALGQGPEFLTYFNYEAQQDKSGLPNDRFSAERPEGSISTLTIQRTEQRDSAMYRCASSSTSGRTDTQYFGPGTRLTVL.

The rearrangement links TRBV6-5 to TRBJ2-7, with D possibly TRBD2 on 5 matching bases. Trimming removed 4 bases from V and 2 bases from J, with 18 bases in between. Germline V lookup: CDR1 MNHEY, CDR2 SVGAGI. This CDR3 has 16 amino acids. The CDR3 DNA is TGTGCCAGCAGTTGGACCCAGGTCGGGGAAACCTACGAGCAGTACTTC. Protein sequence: CASSWTQVGETYEQYF.

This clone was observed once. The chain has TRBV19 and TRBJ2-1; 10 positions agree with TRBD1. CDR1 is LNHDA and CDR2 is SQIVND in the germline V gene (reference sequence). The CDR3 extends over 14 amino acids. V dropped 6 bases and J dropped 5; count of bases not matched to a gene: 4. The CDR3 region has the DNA TGTGCCAGTAGACCGGGACAGGGGAACAATGAGCAGTTCTTC. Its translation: CASRPGQGNNEQFF.

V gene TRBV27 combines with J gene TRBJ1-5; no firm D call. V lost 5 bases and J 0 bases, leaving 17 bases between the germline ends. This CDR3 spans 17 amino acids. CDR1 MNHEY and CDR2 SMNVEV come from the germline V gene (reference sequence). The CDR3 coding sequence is TGTGCCAGCAGTGCGTCCGGGTTGACGAGTAGCAATCAGCCCCAGCATTTT. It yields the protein CASSASGLTSSNQPQHF.

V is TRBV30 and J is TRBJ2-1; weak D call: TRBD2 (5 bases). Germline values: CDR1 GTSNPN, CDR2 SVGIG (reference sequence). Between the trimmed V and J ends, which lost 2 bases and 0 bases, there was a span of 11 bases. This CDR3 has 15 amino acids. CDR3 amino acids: CAWSNGKSSYNEQFF. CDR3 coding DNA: TGTGCCTGGAGTAACGGGAAGAGCTCCTACAATGAGCAGTTCTTC. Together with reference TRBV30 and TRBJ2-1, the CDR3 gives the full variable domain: SQTIHQWPATLVQPVGSPLSLECTVEGTSNPNLYWYRQAAGRGLQLLFYSVGIGQISSEVPQNLSASRPQDRQFILSSKKLLLSDSGFYLCAWSNGKSSYNEQFFGPGTRLTVL.

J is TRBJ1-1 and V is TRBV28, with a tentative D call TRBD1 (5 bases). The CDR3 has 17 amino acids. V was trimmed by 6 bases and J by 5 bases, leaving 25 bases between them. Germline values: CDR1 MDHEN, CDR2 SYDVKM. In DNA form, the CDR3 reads TGTGCCAGCAGGATAAGGAGGGGCCGCACGGGAGGGACTGAAGCTTTCTTT. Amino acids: CASRIRRGRTGGTEAFF.

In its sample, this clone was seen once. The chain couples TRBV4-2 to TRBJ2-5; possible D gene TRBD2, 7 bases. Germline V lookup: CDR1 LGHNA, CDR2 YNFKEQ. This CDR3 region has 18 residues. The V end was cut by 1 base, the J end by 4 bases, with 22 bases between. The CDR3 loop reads CASSQVKGSGGAGETQYF. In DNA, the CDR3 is TGTGCCAGCAGCCAAGTCAAGGGGAGTGGGGGGGCTGGAGAGACCCAGTACTTC.

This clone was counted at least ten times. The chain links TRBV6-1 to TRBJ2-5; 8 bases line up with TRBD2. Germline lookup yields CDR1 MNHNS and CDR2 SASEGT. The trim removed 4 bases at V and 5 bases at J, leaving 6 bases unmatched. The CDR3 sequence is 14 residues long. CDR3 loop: CASSAGLVEETQYF. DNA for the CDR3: TGTGCCAGCAGTGCGGGACTAGTGGAGGAGACCCAGTACTTC.

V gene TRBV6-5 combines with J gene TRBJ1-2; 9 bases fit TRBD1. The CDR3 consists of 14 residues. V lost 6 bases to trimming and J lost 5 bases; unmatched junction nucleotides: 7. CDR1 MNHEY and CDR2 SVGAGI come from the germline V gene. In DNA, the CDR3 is TGTGCCAGCAGCCGGACAGGGGTTGGATATGGCTACACCTTC. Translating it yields CASSRTGVGYGYTF.

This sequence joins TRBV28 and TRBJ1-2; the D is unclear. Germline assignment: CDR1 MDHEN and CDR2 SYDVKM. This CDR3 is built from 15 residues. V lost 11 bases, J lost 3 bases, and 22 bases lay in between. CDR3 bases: TGTGCCGCTATTCCCTCTGGCAGGTCTTACTATGGCTACACCTTC. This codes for CAAIPSGRSYYGYTF.

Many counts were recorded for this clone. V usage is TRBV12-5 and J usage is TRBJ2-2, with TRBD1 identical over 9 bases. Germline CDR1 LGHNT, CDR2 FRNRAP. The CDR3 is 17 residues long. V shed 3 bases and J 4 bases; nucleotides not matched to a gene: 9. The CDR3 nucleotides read TGTGCTAGTGGTTTTTCCCCGGGACAGGGATCCACCGGGGAGCTGTTTTTT. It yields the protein CASGFSPGQGSTGELFF.

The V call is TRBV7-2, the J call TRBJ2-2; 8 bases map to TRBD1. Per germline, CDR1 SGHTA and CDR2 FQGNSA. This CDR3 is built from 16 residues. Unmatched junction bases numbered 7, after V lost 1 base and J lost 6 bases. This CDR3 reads CASSLEAGGFAGELFF. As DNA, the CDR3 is TGTGCCAGCAGCTTAGAAGCAGGGGGCTTCGCCGGGGAGCTGTTTTTT. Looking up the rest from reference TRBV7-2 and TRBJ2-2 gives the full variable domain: GAGVSQSPSNKVTEKGKDVELRCDPISGHTALYWYRQSLGQGLEFLIYFQGNSAPDKSGLPSDRFSAERTGGSVSTLTIQRTQQEDSAVYLCASSLEAGGFAGELFFGEGSRLTVL.

The CDR3 loop is CASSVTSSYQETQYF. DNA of the CDR3: TGTGCCAGCAGTGTGACTAGCAGTTACCAAGAGACCCAGTACTTC. V gene TRBV2 combines with J gene TRBJ2-5; 7 bases align to TRBD2. CDR3 length: 15 amino acids. The junction had 5 bases not matched to a gene; V was cut back by 4 bases and J by 0 bases. The germline V gene encodes CDR1 SNHLY and CDR2 FYNNEI. The entire variable domain, with the rest obtained from reference TRBV2 and TRBJ2-5, is as follows: EPEVTQTPSHQVTQMGQEVILRCVPISNHLYFYWYRQILGQKVEFLVSFYNNEISEKSEIFDDQFSVERPDGSNFTLKIRSTKLEDSAMYFCASSVTSSYQETQYFGPGTRLLVL.

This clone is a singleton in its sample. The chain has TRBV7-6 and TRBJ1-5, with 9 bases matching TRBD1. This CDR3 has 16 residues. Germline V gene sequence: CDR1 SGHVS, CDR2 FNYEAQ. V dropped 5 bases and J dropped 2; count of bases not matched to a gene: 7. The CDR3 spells CASSPGQGRGNQPQHF. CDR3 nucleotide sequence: TGTGCCAGCAGCCCCGGACAGGGGAGAGGCAATCAGCCCCAGCATTTT.

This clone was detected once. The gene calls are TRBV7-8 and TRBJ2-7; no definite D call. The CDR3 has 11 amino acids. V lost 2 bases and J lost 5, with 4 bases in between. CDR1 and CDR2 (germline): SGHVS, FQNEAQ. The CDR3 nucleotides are TGTGCCAGCAGCTTAACGCACGAGCAGTACTTC. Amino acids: CASSLTHEQYF.

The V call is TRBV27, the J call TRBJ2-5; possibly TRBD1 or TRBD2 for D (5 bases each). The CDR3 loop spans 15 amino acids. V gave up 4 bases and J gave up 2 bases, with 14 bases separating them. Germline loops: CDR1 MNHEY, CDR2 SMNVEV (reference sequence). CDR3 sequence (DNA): TGTGCCAGCAGTTCGAGAGGGGACCGGCAAGAGACCCAGTACTTC. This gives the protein CASSSRGDRQETQYF.

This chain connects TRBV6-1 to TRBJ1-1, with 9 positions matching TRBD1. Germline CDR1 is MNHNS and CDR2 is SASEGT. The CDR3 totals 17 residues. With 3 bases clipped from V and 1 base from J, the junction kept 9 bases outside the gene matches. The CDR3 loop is CASSDRAGQGRNTEAFF. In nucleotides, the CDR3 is TGTGCCAGCAGTGATAGGGCGGGACAGGGACGGAACACTGAAGCTTTCTTT.

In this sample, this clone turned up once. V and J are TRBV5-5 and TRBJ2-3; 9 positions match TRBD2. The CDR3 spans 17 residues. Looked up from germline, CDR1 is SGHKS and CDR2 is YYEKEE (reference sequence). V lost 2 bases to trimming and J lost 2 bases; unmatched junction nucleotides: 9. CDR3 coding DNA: TGTGCCAGCAGCTTCGGGGCTAGCGGGACCTACACAGATACGCAGTATTTT. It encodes CASSFGASGTYTDTQYF.

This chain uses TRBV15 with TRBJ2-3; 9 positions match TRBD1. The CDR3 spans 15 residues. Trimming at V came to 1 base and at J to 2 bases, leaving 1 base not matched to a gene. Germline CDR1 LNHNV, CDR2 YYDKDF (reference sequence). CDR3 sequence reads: CATSRGTGVTDTQYF. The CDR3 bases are TGTGCCACCAGCAGAGGGACAGGGGTCACAGATACGCAGTATTTT. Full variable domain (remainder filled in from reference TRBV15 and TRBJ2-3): DAMVIQNPRYQVTQFGKPVTLSCSQTLNHNVMYWYQQKSSQAPKLLFHYYDKDFNNEADTPDNFQSRRPNTSFCFLDIRSPGLGDTAMYLCATSRGTGVTDTQYFGPGTRLTVL.